The TCR beta chain described here comes from a study of cytomegalovirus exposure and HLA in healthy donors (dated by TCRdb to 2016 to 2017). Broadly, across the study: An earlier analysis of approximately 640 of the donors reported more than 250 Gb of sequence data and approximately 110 million unique TCR beta sequences from about 179 million T cells. An early release that covered fewer than 750 HLA-typed donors contained around 330 gigabases of sequencing data and roughly 84 million unique TCR sequences. Of the roughly 410 genotyped donors, 80% to 90% were placed in the genetic ancestry cluster associated with self-reported Caucasian donors. The study aimed to test whether cataloging public T cell receptors could reveal signatures of past pathogen exposure. Using immunosequencing, the study profiled T cell repertoires from 550 to 750 subjects and related those repertoires to cytomegalovirus serostatus. A separate validation cohort of roughly 110 different subjects was used in addition to the roughly 620-subject first cohort. To predict cytomegalovirus infection status, the study combined high-throughput TCR immunosequencing, statistical association of individual TCRs with disease status, and machine learning. A later analysis re-examined previously published TCR beta repertoires from hundreds of donors and added high-resolution HLA genotyping to investigate patterns of TCR occurrence. In the later analysis, no new phenotypic data were used to find candidate immune exposures; instead, reliance was placed on TCR beta sequences and their occurrence across donors. An earlier analysis of nearly 600 of the donors applied high-throughput TCR beta sequencing to assess whether each TCR beta V gene segment acted as functional or pseudogenic. Donor age, sex, ethnicity and CMV serostatus were compiled together with the repertoire data. A later genetic analysis used genome-wide SNP genotypes for 398 of the 666 donors, treating that subset as a discovery cohort. Every repertoire in the discovery cohort had been generated on one and the same sequencing platform. HLA typing included class I and class II loci at four-digit resolution. The number of typed donors differed by locus: about 629-630 for A, B, C, DRB1 and DQB1; 522 for DQA1; around 580 for DPA1; and 450 to 480 for DPB1. Because of strong linkage in the cohort, roughly five DR-DQ haplotypes were treated as single units for association and clustering. On average, about 240,000 unique TCR beta nucleotide sequences were sequenced per donor among more than 350 genotyped donors of the cohort, with around 19% of those sequences being non-productive. The study at large found these results: The authors suggested that the approach could potentially be generalized to other disease states and immunological phenotypes. Linkage disequilibrium might explain the correlated functional status among segregating V segments, but an unknown experimental factor could not be ruled out. Some IMGT-functional V segments, including TRBV6-2 and TRBV6-3, could not be distinguished by the 87-base-pair reads and were therefore excluded. Specific HLA alleles were associated with 15,000 to 20,000 TCR beta sequences at a false discovery rate of 0.05 in a later analysis. A later genetic analysis reported fewer N-insertions in productive TCRs among donors in an Asian-associated ancestry cluster than the roughly 700-donor mean. The cohort was sequenced for TCR beta chains only, and without alpha or paired-chain data the features that could be detected were limited. Across donors, most TCR sequences were observed very rarely, whereas some public TCRs were present in many individuals. Because counts were too low, roughly 18 rarely observed V segments, including chromosome 9 orphons, were left out of the earlier analysis of some 640 of the donors. In an earlier analysis of around 600 of the donors, most TCR beta V segments appeared in productive rearrangements about 90% or about 30% of the time, broadly matching IMGT annotations. HLA typing was unavailable for some donors at each locus, so association tests used only the typed subset. According to a later analysis, most CMV-associated TCR beta chains appeared to be HLA-restricted, and the HLA associations seemed to be driven largely by CMV exposure. A total of 150 to 200 TCR beta chains were listed by the study as associated with cytomegalovirus. CMV serostatus was the only immune exposure information available for the cohort. According to a later analysis, TCR association rates differed among HLA loci, with DRB1 alleles showing the most associated TCRs and HLA-C alleles showing the fewest. An association between a missense DCLRE1C variant and V-gene and J-gene trimming of TCR beta chains was found in a later genetic analysis and replicated in an independent cohort. A further reported finding was that TCR beta sequences accurately predicted the HLA-A and HLA-B alleles for most subjects in the first cohort. In vitro tests confirmed that a few of the cytomegalovirus-associated TCR beta chains recognize cytomegalovirus antigens. The classifier was reported to diagnose cytomegalovirus status with high specificity and sensitivity in both the original and validation cohorts. When HLA alleles, especially DR and DQ, strongly co-occurred, TCR associations were difficult to assign to individual alleles. Sequencing depth was assumed to be roughly uniform across donors in the presence/absence analyses, though that assumption may not hold. In a later analysis, HLA-associated TCR beta chains showed more clonal expansion and lower generation probabilities than non-associated chains that were equally common. A later analysis reported that several top co-occurrence clusters appeared linked to parvovirus B19, influenza, CMV and Epstein-Barr virus. A cluster of highly shared sequence variants was judged likely to represent a technical artifact of the sequencing pipeline.

About this clone itself: This clone's antigen is unknown. No quality values exist for individual bases; no much larger clone is one base distant.

CDR1 is given as LGHNA and CDR2 as YNFKEQ, both from the germline V gene. The CDR3 runs 16 amino acids, cysteine and phenylalanine included. Here the CDR3 DNA is all that survives: 48 bases in frame from base 1. At the junction V is shortened by 0 bases and J by 4 bases, with 15 bases in between. The library was prepared using the immunoSEQ multiplex PCR assay. For the multiplex PCR, a mixture combining 60 forward primers for TCR Vbeta segments and 13 reverse primers for TCR Jbeta segments was used. A multiplex PCR assay on genomic DNA amplified the CDR3 region of rearranged TCR beta genes. The amplified TCR beta libraries were sequenced on the Illumina HiSeq System as 87-base-pair reads. Per the source publication's procedure: A later analysis counted tens of millions of unique TCR beta chains across the 550 to 750 repertoires, and around 9.9 million of these chains were shared by at least two donors. Raw reads were error-corrected and collapsed into unique sequences by a nearest-neighbor algorithm in which closely related sequences were merged to remove PCR and sequencing errors. V, D and J gene segments were assigned by aligning CDR3 sequences to IMGT reference sequences. For a sequence to be retained, at least a six-nucleotide match to both a V gene segment and a J gene segment was required. A rearrangement was called productive if the CDR3 had no stop codons and remained in frame with V and J, and every other rearrangement was called non-productive. CDR3 was defined by IMGT convention, running from the second conserved V-encoded cysteine to the conserved J-encoded phenylalanine. In an earlier analysis of around 570 of the donors, sequences lacking an unambiguous match to a single V gene segment were excluded. In an earlier analysis of more than 500 of the donors, a V segment was called functional when productive rearrangements were above 56.7%, and segregating when the standard deviation between donors exceeded 5%. A statistical classification framework was built to diagnose cytomegalovirus status from the catalog of TCR beta chain sequences. A later analysis assigned V and J genes by comparing TCR nucleotide sequences with IMGT/GENE-DB human TR gene sequences. A later analysis assigned CDR3 sequences and most-parsimonious VDJ recombination scenarios with the TCRdist pipeline. In a later analysis, each TCR beta chain was defined by its CDR3 amino acid sequence together with its V-gene family, and reads without a unique V-gene family were excluded. As a way to deal with suspected cross-contamination and a sequencing artifact, a later analysis dropped 450 to 600 nucleotide sequences that were highly shared and had low generation probability. In a later analysis, a clonal expansion index for each public chain was calculated from normalized within-repertoire ranks of inferred template counts. Generation probabilities in a later analysis came from a VDJ recombination model fitted to out-of-frame rearrangements, and those results were checked against IGoR. In a later analysis, TCR-TCR, TCR-HLA and TCR-CMV co-occurrence was scored with hypergeometric tests, and a repertoire-size bias correction was applied to TCR pairs. A later analysis estimated false discovery rates by permuting HLA or CMV assignments 20 times. In a later analysis, co-occurring TCRs were grouped using DBSCAN, and TCRdist sequence similarity was added for clustering within HLA-allele-positive subsets. Repertoires with fewer than 30,000 or more than 120,000 public chains were left out of co-occurrence clustering, as were a handful of repertoires with anomalous nucleotide sharing. TCRdb carries this immuneACCESS record with in-frame sequences only. Its versions omit some clonotypes, under half of them owing to an unresolved V gene in the studies checked, with the rest unexplained. That table furnishes V, J and clone size, whereas the DNA furnished D and trimming. The sample has over 75,000 clones on record, roughly 86% of them singletons. Of the sample, approximately 10% is held by the ten largest clones.

The cohort was made up of 500 to 800 healthy bone marrow donors. All cohort members were sampled while nominally healthy, although unrecorded immune exposures were likely present. The donor tested CMV seropositive and was one of the 289 seropositive cohort members. A peripheral blood sample was collected from each donor, and TCR beta sequencing was performed on peripheral blood mononuclear cells. The Qiagen DNeasy Blood Extraction Kit was used to extract genomic DNA from the blood cell samples. The chain is made from TRBV4-2 and TRBJ1-2; no D segment can be confidently identified. The sequenced material came from PBMCs. This TCR was sampled from a man aged 30-40 years in good health and CMV-seropositive. The CDR3 reads CASSQDSLGRFYGYTF. The DNA sequence follows: TGTGCCAGCAGCCAAGATTCATTGGGCCGATTCTATGGCTACACCTTC.